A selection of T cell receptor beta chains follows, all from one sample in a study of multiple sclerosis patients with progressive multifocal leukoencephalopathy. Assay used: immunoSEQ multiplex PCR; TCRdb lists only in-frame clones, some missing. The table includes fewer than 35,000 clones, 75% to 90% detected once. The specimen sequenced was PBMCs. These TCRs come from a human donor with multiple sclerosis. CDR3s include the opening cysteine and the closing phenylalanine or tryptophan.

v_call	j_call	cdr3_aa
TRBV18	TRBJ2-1	CASSPPSDNEQFF
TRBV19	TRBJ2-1	CASSISGTSGRNEQFF
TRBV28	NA	CASSIPAGVYEQYF
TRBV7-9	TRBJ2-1	CASSPMGEGRDEQFF
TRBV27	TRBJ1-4	CASSPHRDRLREKLFF
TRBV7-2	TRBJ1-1	CASSFGWGTEAFF
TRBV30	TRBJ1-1	CAWSPGQGREAFF
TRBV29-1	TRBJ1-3	CSVLTPSSGNTIYF
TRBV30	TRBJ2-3	CAWSRTDTQYF
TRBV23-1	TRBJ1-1	CASSPTGNTEAFF
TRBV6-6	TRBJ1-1	CASSVMNTEAFF
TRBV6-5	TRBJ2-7	CASSYSPGTPYEQYF
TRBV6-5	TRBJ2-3	CASSYFGSDTDTQYF
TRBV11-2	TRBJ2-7	CASSPTLTYEQYF
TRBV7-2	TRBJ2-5	CASSLLETQYF
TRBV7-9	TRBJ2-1	CASSLTSGEQFF
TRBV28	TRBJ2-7	CASSLHVTYEQYF
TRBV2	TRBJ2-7	CASSPTGTGEQYF
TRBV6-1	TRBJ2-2	CASSEVLAGNTGELFF
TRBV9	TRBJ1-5	CASSVGGQGGQPQHF
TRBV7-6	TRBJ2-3	CASSLPQGPRTDTQYF
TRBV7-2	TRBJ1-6	CASSRAVAAVLGQDSPLHF
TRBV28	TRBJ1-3	CASSLSAGNGNTIYF
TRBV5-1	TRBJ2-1	CASSLRQGSRNEQFF
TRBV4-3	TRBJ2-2	CASSQVQGRTGELFF
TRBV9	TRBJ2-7	CASSLMAGSDEQYF
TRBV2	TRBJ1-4	CASSGTGEKLFF
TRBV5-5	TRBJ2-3	CASSFRLGGRTDTQYF
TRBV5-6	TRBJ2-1	CASSPPASGKYNEQFF
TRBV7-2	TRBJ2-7	CASSTIGQGWAYEQYF
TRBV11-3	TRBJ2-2	CASSSYRTGELFF
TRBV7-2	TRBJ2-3	CASSLPATDTQYF
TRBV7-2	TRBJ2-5	CASSPEASRGAQYF
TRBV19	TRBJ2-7	CASSPETSGRAYEQYF
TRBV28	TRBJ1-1	CASSYARNTEAFF
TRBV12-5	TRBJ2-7	CASGENSYEQYF
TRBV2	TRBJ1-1	CASSPARTEAFF
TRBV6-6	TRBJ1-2	CASSYSGDNYGYTF
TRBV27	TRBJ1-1	CASSFRGQRTEAFF
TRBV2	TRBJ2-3	CASSGLAIFTDTQYF
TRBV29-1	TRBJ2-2	CSVAGTGANTGELFF
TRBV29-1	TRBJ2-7	CSVMDRSTYEQYF
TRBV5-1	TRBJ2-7	CASSFGQGLLEQYF
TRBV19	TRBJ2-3	CASTRDPSRSAQYF
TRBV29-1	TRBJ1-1	CSVANTEAFF
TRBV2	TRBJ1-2	CASSQIGTPVDGYTF
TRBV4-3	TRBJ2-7	CASSQAASKTSYEQYF
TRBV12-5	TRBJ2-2	CASGRSGMGTGELFF